This entry concerns a single T cell receptor (beta chain). Its target is unknown. The CDR3 is 13 amino acids. V lost 4 bases to trimming and J lost 4 bases, with 11 bases between them. Germline values: CDR1 SGHRS, CDR2 YFSETQ. The data originate from a study of cytomegalovirus exposure and HLA in healthy donors. The PCR made use of 60 Vbeta and 13 Jbeta primers. The protocol was immunoSEQ multiplex PCR, while the TCRdb copy is restricted to in-frame clones and leaves out a portion. Here the sample spans approximately 190,000 clones, 81% being singletons. Study-level points and caveats: An apparent linkage of common viral pathogens to several of the most significant clusters emerged in a later analysis. Most TCR sequences were seen very rarely across donors, but some public TCRs occurred in many. Prediction of most subjects' HLA-A and HLA-B alleles by TCR beta sequences was reportedly accurate.

The receptor was derived from a man aged 50 or older in good health and CMV-seronegative. Sequencing was performed on PBMCs. The chain is built from TRBV5-1 and TRBJ1-2; D is unclear. The CDR3 DNA follows: TGCGCCAGCAGCACGACACCTGGCTATGGCTACACCTTC. As protein: CASSTTPGYGYTF.